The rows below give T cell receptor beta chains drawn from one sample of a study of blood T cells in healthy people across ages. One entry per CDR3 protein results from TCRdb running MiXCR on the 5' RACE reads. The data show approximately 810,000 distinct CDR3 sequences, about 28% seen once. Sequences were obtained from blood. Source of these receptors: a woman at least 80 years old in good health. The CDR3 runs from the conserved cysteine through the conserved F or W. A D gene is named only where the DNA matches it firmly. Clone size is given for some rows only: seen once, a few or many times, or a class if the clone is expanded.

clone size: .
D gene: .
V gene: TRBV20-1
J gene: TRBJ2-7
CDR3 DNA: TGCAGTGCTAGAGGCTTGGACGGGTCCTACGAGCAGTACTTC
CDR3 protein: CSARGLDGSYEQYF

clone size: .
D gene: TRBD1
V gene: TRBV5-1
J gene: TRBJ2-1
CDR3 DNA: TGCGCCAGCAGCTACGGGACAGGGGTAAGCAATGAGCAGTTCTTC
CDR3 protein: CASSYGTGVSNEQFF

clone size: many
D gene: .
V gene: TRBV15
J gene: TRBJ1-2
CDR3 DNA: TGTGCCACCAGCAGAGGAAGGGTTGGGTATGGCTACACCTTC
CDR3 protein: CATSRGRVGYGYTF

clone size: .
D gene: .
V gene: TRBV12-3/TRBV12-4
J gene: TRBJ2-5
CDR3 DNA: TGTGCCAGCAGCCCCCTACTAGTGGGGGCGGATACCCAGTACTTC
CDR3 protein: CASSPLLVGADTQYF

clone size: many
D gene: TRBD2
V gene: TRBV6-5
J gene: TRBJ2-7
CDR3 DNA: TGTGCCAGCAGTTCGTCGCCAGCGGGGATCTCCTACGAGCAGTACTTC
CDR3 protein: CASSSSPAGISYEQYF

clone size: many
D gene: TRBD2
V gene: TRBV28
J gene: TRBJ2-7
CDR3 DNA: TGTGCCAGCAGTCCAGGGACTAGCGGGGCTCACGAGCAGTACTTC
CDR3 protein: CASSPGTSGAHEQYF

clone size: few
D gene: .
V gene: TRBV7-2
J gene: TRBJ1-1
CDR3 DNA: TGTGCCAGCAGCTTTTCGGCCGGAGAAGCTTTCTTT
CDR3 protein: CASSFSAGEAFF

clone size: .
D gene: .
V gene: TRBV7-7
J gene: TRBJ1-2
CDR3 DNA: TGTGCCAGCAGCTTGCGGCCGAGCTACACCTTC
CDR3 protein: CASSLRPSYTF

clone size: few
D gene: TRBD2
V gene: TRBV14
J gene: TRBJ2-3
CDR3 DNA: TGTGCCAGCAGCCCAACATGGGGAGGACTAGCGGGGGAAACAGATACGCAGTATTTT
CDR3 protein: CASSPTWGGLAGETDTQYF

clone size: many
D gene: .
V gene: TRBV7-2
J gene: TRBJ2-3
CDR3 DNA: TGTGCCAGCAGCTTAGGGCGGCGGACTTTCACAGATACGCAGTATTTT
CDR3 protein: CASSLGRRTFTDTQYF

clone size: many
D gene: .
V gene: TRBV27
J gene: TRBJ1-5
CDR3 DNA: TGTGCCAGCAGTTTAAGGGAAAGCAATCAGCCCCAGCATTTT
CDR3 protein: CASSLRESNQPQHF

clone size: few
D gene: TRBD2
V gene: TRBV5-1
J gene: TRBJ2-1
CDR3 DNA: TGCGCCGGCAGCTTGGGACTAGCACCCAATGAGCAGTTCTTC
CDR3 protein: CAGSLGLAPNEQFF